This T cell receptor beta chain was identified during a study of blood T cell repertoires in COVID-19. Study background: PBMCs, B-cell-depleted T cells, or T cells were the source of the cDNA or gDNA that made up the material.

The sample holds a few counts of this clone. Measured with immunoSEQ multiplex PCR; TCRdb has only the in-frame clones, and not every one. In the table there are tens of thousands of clones, roughly 85% of which are singletons. This CDR3 has 19 residues. Germline assignment: CDR1 WNHNN and CDR2 SYGVQD (reference sequence). V lost 4 bases and J lost 3; bases outside the gene matches: 15. This TCR was sampled from a man in his sixties with COVID-19, enrolled during active disease. The chain couples TRBV10-1 to TRBJ2-7; 13 nucleotides align to TRBD2. The sequencing input was peripheral blood. As DNA, the CDR3 is TGCGCCAGCAGTGCGGGCCGACCGGGACTAGCGGGGAATTACTACGAGCAGTACTTC. Its translation: CASSAGRPGLAGNYYEQYF.